This T cell receptor (beta chain) was sequenced during a study of cytomegalovirus exposure and HLA in healthy donors. Study overall: A prior analysis found roughly 110 million unique TCR beta sequences from 150 million to 200 million T cells.

The PCR used 60 Vbeta and 13 Jbeta primers. TCRdb's table, derived via immunoSEQ multiplex PCR, lists solely in-frame clones and lacks some. The sample lists around 170,000 clones, over 65% occurring once. The source of this sequence is a man in his late teens or twenties in good health and CMV-seronegative. Input material: PBMCs.

This CDR3 reads CASSWGTANTEAFF. CDR3 coding DNA: TGTGCCAGCAGCTGGGGGACAGCGAACACTGAAGCTTTCTTT. The chain combines TRBV7-3 with TRBJ1-1; 7 nucleotides match TRBD1. The V gene end was trimmed by 4 bases and the J gene end by 1 base; junction bases not matched to a gene: 3. The length of the CDR3 is 14 residues. The germline V gene has CDR1 SGHTA and CDR2 FQGTGA.